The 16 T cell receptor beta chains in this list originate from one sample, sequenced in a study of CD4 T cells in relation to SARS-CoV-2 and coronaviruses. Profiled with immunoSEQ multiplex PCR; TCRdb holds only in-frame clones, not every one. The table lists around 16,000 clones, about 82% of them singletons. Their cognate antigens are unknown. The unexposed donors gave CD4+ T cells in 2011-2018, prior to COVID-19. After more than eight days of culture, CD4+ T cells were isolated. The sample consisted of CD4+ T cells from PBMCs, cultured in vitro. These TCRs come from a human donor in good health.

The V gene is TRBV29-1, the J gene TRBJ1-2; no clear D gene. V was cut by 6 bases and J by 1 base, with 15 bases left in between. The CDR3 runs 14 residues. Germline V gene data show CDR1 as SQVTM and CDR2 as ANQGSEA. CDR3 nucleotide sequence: TGCAGCGTAGCAGACCCCCGCGGTAACTATGGCTACACCTTC. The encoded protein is CSVADPRGNYGYTF.

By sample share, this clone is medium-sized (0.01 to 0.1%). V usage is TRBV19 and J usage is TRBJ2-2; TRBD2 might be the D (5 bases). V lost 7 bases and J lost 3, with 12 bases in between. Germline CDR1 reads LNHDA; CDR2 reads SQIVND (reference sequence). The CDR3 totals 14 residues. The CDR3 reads CASIGLAHTGELFF. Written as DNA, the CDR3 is TGTGCCAGTATAGGGCTAGCTCACACCGGGGAGCTGTTTTTT.

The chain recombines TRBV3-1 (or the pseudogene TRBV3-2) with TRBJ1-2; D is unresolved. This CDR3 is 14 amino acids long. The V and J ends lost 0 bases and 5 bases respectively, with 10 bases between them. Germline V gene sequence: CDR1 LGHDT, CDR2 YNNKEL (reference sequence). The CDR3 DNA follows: TGTGCCAGCAGCCAAGAAGGGTTCCTGTATGGCTACACCTTC. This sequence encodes CASSQEGFLYGYTF.

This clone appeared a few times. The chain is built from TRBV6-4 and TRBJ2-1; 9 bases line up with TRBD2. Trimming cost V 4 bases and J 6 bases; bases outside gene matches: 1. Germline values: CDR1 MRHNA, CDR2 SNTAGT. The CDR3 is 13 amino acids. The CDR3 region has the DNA TGTGCCAGCAGTGGGACTAGCGTCAATGAGCAGTTCTTC. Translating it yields CASSGTSVNEQFF.

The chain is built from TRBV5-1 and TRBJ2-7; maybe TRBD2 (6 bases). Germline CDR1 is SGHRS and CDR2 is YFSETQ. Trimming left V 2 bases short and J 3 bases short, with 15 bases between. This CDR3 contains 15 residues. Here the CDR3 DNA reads TGCGCCAGCAGCTTCAATGGCGGGACGAACTACGAGCAGTACTTC. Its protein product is CASSFNGGTNYEQYF.

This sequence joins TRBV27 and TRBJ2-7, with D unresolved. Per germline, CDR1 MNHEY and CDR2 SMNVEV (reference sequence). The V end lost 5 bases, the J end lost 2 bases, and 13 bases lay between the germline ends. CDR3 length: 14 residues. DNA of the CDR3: TGTGCCAGCAGTCTCCTAGGACCGACCTACGAGCAGTACTTC. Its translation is CASSLLGPTYEQYF.

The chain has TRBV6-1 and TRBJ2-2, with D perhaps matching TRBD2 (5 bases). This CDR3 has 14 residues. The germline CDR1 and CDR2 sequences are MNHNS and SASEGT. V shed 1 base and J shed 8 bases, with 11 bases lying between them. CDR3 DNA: TGTGCCAGCAGTGAAGGAGCGGTGAATGGGGAGCTGTTTTTT. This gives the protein CASSEGAVNGELFF.

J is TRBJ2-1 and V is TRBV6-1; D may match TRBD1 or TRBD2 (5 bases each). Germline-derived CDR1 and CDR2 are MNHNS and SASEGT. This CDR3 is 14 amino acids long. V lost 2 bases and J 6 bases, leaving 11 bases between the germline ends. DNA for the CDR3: TGTGCCAGCAGTGAACTTTTGGGACCCAATGAGCAGTTCTTC. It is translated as CASSELLGPNEQFF.

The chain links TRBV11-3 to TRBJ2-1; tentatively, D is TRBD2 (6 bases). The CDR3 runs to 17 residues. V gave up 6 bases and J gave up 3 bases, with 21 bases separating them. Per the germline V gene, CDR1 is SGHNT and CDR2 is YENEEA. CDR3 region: CASSLSLTGSNYNEQFF. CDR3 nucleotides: TGTGCCAGCAGTCTTAGCTTAACCGGGAGTAACTACAATGAGCAGTTCTTC.

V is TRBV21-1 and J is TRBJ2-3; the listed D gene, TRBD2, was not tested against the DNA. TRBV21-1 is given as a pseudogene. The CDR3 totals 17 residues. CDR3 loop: CASSKLWTSVKTDTQYF. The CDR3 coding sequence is TGTGCCAGCAGCAAACTATGGACTAGCGTAAAGACAGATACGCAGTATTTT.

CDR3 sequence reads: CASTFGRGRGETQYF. In DNA, the CDR3 is TGTGCCAGCACCTTTGGCAGGGGGCGGGGGGAGACCCAGTACTTC. The rearrangement links TRBV7-7 to TRBJ2-5, with D tentatively TRBD1 (8 bases). Germline V gene data show CDR1 as SSHAT and CDR2 as FNYEAQ (reference sequence). The CDR3 has 15 amino acids. The V end was cut by 7 bases, the J end by 5 bases, with 20 bases between.

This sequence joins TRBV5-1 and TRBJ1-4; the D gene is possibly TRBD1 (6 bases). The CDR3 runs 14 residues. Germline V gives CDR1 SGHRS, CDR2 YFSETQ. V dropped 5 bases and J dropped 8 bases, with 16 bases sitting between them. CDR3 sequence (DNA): TGCGCCAGCAGTCCCGTGGGACAAGACGAAAAACTGTTTTTT. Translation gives CASSPVGQDEKLFF.

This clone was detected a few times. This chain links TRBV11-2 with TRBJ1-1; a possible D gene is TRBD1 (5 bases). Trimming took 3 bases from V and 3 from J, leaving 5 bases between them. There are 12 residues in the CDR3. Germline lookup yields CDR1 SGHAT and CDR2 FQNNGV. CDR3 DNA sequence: TGTGCCAGCAGCTTGGGGGACACTGAAGCTTTCTTT. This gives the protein CASSLGDTEAFF. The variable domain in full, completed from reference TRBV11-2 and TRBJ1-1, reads EAGVAQSPRYKIIEKRQSVAFWCNPISGHATLYWYQQILGQGPKLLIQFQNNGVVDDSQLPKDRFSAERLKGVDSTLKIQPAKLEDSAVYLCASSLGDTEAFFGQGTRLTVV.

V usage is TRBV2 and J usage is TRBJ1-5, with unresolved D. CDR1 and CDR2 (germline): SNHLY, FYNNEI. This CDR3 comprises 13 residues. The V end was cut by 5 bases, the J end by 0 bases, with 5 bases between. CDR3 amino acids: CASSLSSNQPQHF. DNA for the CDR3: TGTGCCAGCAGTTTGTCTAGCAATCAGCCCCAGCATTTT.

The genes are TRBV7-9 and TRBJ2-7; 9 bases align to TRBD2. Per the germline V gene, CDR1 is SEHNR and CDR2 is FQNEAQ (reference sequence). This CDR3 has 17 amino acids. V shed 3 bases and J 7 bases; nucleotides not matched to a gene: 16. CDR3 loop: CASSLGLASLLTGEQYF. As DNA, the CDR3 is TGTGCCAGCAGCTTGGGACTAGCCTCGCTTCTAACTGGAGAGCAGTACTTC.

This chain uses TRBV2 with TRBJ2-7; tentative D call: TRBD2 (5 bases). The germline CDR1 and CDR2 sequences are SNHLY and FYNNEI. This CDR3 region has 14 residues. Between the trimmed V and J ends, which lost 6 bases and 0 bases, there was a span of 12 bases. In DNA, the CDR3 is TGTGCCAGCAGGCGGACTCAGAGCTCCTACGAGCAGTACTTC. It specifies CASRRTQSSYEQYF. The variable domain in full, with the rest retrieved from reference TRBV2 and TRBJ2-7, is EPEVTQTPSHQVTQMGQEVILRCVPISNHLYFYWYRQILGQKVEFLVSFYNNEISEKSEIFDDQFSVERPDGSNFTLKIRSTKLEDSAMYFCASRRTQSSYEQYFGPGTRLTVT.